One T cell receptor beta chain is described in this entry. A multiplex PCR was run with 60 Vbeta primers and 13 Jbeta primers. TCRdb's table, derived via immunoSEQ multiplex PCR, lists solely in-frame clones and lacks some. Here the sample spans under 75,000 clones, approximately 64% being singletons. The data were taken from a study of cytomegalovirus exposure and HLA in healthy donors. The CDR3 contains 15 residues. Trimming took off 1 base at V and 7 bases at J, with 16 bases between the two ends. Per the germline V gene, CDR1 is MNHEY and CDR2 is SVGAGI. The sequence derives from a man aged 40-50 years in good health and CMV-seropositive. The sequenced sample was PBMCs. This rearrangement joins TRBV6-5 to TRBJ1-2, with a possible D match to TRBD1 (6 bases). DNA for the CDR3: TGTGCCAGCAGTTACTTCCCAGGGGCGCCGGGTGGCTACACCTTC. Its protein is CASSYFPGAPGGYTF.